Reported below is one TCR beta chain. The source of the sample is a study of control samples from healthy donors and cancer patients. V was pared by 4 bases and J by 4 bases, with 9 bases of the junction left unmatched. The germline CDR1 and CDR2 sequences are SGHDT and YYEEEE. CDR3 size: 15 residues. Measured with immunoSEQ multiplex PCR; TCRdb has only the in-frame clones, and not every one. The sample yields about 86,000 clones, roughly nine tenths seen once. V gene TRBV5-6 combines with J gene TRBJ1-2, with 8 bases that match TRBD1. This clonotype was sampled from a woman between 45 and 60 years old with colorectal cancer. Sequenced material: PBMCs. The CDR3 DNA reads as TGTGCCAGCAGCCCGGACAGGGAAGACGGCTATGGCTACACCTTC. Amino acid sequence: CASSPDREDGYGYTF.